The 32 T cell receptor beta chains presented below share a single source sample, sequenced in a study of T cells in Graves' hyperthyroidism and ophthalmopathy. Amplified TCR beta CDR3 regions came from RNA transcripts. A first-round RT-PCR of the TCR CDR3 used the HTBI primer set. TCRdb ran MiXCR on the multiplex PCR reads and lists one entry per CDR3 protein. The sample holds hundreds of thousands of distinct CDR3 sequences; under 20% are singletons and the top ten take 15% to 20%. Sample: blood. These receptors originate from a young woman with Graves' ophthalmopathy.

This clonotype was seen a handful of times. The gene calls are TRBV4-1 and TRBJ1-1, with 10 bases matching TRBD1. The CDR3 covers 15 residues. CDR1 MGHRA and CDR2 YSYEKL come from the germline V gene. V trimming: 1 base; J trimming: 6 bases; junction bases outside the gene matches: 5. CDR3 in amino acids: CASSQVTGQGSEAFF. The CDR3 nucleotides read TGCGCCAGCAGCCAAGTAACGGGACAGGGGTCTGAAGCTTTCTTT.

In its sample, this clonotype was seen many times. The chain employs TRBV7-8 and TRBJ1-1; 7 nucleotides line up with TRBD1. The germline CDR1 and CDR2 sequences are SGHVS and FQNEAQ. V lost 5 bases and J lost 2; bases outside the gene matches: 11. The CDR3 covers 16 residues. DNA of the CDR3: TGTGCCAGCAGCCTCCATTCCGGGACAGATAACACTGAAGCTTTCTTT. Amino acids: CASSLHSGTDNTEAFF.

This clonotype was counted many times. The chain joins TRBV9 to TRBJ2-3; possibly TRBD2 for D (5 bases). The V end was cut by 0 bases, the J end by 2 bases, with 13 bases between. CDR1 is SGDLS and CDR2 is YYNGEE in the germline V gene. CDR3 size: 16 residues. The CDR3 coding sequence is TGTGCCAGCAGCGTAGCTGCCGGGATGCCCACAGATACGCAGTATTTT. It is translated as CASSVAAGMPTDTQYF.

The sample holds a few counts of this clonotype. The chain couples TRBV9 to TRBJ2-2; D unresolved. The CDR3 covers 15 residues. CDR1 is SGDLS and CDR2 is YYNGEE in the germline V gene. V was clipped by 0 bases and J by 4 bases, with 10 bases between them. CDR3 region: CASSVEGEPTGELFF. The CDR3 nucleotides read TGTGCCAGCAGCGTAGAAGGAGAACCCACCGGGGAGCTGTTTTTT.

This clonotype was found a few times. This chain links TRBV5-1 with TRBJ2-3; TRBD2 aligns across 11 bases. Germline lookup yields CDR1 SGHRS and CDR2 YFSETQ. J lost 5 bases, V lost 3 bases, and 8 bases had no gene match. The CDR3 extends over 16 amino acids. The CDR3 reads CASSWGSGRAIDTQYF. The CDR3, as DNA: TGCGCCAGCAGCTGGGGTAGCGGGAGGGCCATAGATACGCAGTATTTT.

As to this clonotype: This sequence may be a read error, since a much larger clone differs from it by one base. The chain couples TRBV20-1 to TRBJ1-4; TRBD1 might be the D (5 bases). CDR1 and CDR2 from the germline V gene are DFQATT and SNEGSKA (reference sequence). This CDR3 has 16 amino acids. This CDR3 is CSAPGTEGRANEELFF. In nucleotides, the CDR3 is TGCAGTGCCCCCGGTACAGAGGGACGGGCTAATGAAGAACTGTTTTTT.

In this sample, this clonotype turned up a few times. This rearrangement joins TRBV15 to TRBJ2-1, with 8 bases lining up with TRBD2. The CDR3 has 16 residues. The germline CDR1 and CDR2 sequences are LNHNV and YYDKDF (reference sequence). With V trimmed by 7 bases and J by 5 bases, 13 bases remained unmatched. This chain's CDR3 is CATNPLTGGLNNEQFF. The DNA for the CDR3 is TGTGCCACCAATCCCCTGACGGGGGGGCTAAACAATGAGCAGTTCTTC.

At least ten counts were recorded for this clonotype. The chain recombines TRBV28 with TRBJ2-7; no reliable D call. Germline assignment: CDR1 MDHEN and CDR2 SYDVKM. Trimming removed 2 bases at V and 5 bases at J, with 4 bases between. CDR3 length: 11 residues. The CDR3 is CASSLMNEQYF. In DNA, the CDR3 is TGTGCCAGCAGTTTAATGAACGAGCAGTACTTC.

A remark on this clonotype: At one boundary the junction diverges from the germline segment, which might be a read error. The chain couples TRBV7-7 to TRBJ2-7; D ambiguous. CDR3 length: 13 amino acids. Germline assignment: CDR1 SSHAT and CDR2 FNYEAQ (reference sequence). The CDR3 is CASSLNDGYEQYF. As DNA, the CDR3 is TGTGCTAGCAGCTTAAACGACGGCTACGAGCAGTACTTC.

The genes are TRBV4-2 and TRBJ1-2; the match to TRBD1 covers 10 bases. Germline V CDR1 and CDR2: LGHNA, YNFKEQ. The CDR3 covers 17 residues. After removal of 4 bases from V and 2 bases from J, the junction contained 10 bases not matched to a gene. Here the CDR3 DNA reads TGTGCCAGCAGCCTTCACCGGGACAGGGGCCTGAACTATGGCTACACCTTC. As protein: CASSLHRDRGLNYGYTF.

CDR3: CASSLSPGPTEAFF. The CDR3 DNA is TGTGCCAGCAGCTTATCCCCGGGGCCCACTGAAGCTTTCTTT. The rearrangement joins TRBV7-3 to TRBJ1-1; weak D call: TRBD1 (5 bases). The CDR3 spans 14 residues. Germline V gene sequence: CDR1 SGHTA, CDR2 FQGTGA. V lost 2 bases and J 4 bases, leaving 11 bases between the germline ends. The full variable domain, rest sourced from reference TRBV7-3 and TRBJ1-1, is GAGVSQTPSNKVTEKGKYVELRCDPISGHTALYWYRQSLGQGPEFLIYFQGTGAADDSGLPNDRFFAVRPEGSVSTLKIQRTERGDSAVYLCASSLSPGPTEAFFGQGTRLTVV.

The V gene is TRBV10-2, the J gene TRBJ2-7, with D unresolved. CDR3 length equals 13 residues. The germline CDR1 and CDR2 sequences are WSHSY and SAAADI. The CDR3 here is CDSRWALSYEQYF. The CDR3 DNA reads as TGCGACAGTCGCTGGGCCCTCTCCTACGAGCAGTACTTC.

This clonotype has at least ten counts. The chain couples TRBV5-1 to TRBJ1-4, with a weak D call TRBD1 (5 bases). Germline CDR1 SGHRS, CDR2 YFSETQ. The CDR3 totals 14 residues. The V and J ends lost 0 bases and 10 bases respectively, with 13 bases between them. The CDR3 region has the DNA TGCGCCAGCAGCTTGGGAGGGTCCGGGGGAAAACTGTTTTTT. It translates to CASSLGGSGGKLFF.

This clonotype was picked up a small number of times. One end of the junction is discordant with germline, which a read error may explain. The rearrangement joins TRBV28 to TRBJ2-1, with D perhaps matching TRBD1 (5 bases). The CDR3 covers 13 residues. CDR1 and CDR2 (germline): MDHEN, SYDVKM. In DNA, the CDR3 is TGTGCCAGTAGTTGGTCGGACAACAATGAGCAGTTCTTC. It specifies CASSWSDNNEQFF.

This clonotype was counted once. This may be a read error: a much more frequent sequence differs by one nucleotide. The chain recombines TRBV6-5 with TRBJ2-1, with 14 bases lining up with TRBD2. The CDR3 consists of 16 residues. The germline V gene has CDR1 MNHEY and CDR2 SVGAGI. J lost 4 bases, V lost 2 bases, and 1 base had no gene match. Here the CDR3 reads CASSYRTSGRYNEQFF. The CDR3 DNA follows: TGTGCCAGCAGTTACCGGACTAGCGGGAGGTACAATGAGCAGTTCTTC.

This clonotype was seen at least ten times. The chain couples TRBV7-2 to TRBJ2-7; a weak D match, TRBD2 (5 bases). V gave up 5 bases and J gave up 3 bases, with 14 bases separating them. This CDR3 has 14 residues. Germline loops: CDR1 SGHTA, CDR2 FQGNSA. The CDR3 spells CASSPSLGSYEQYF. The CDR3 bases are TGTGCCAGCAGCCCTTCACTGGGGAGCTACGAGCAGTACTTC.

This clonotype was detected ten times or more. The CDR3 region is CASSEGGTDTQYF. CDR3 bases: TGTGCCAGCTCTGAGGGGGGGACAGATACGCAGTATTTT. J is TRBJ2-3 and V is TRBV9; perhaps TRBD2 as D (7 bases). Trimming pared 7 bases from V and 3 bases from J, leaving 12 bases between. Per germline, CDR1 SGDLS and CDR2 YYNGEE. The CDR3 covers 13 residues.

This clonotype turned up a few times. This chain joins TRBV27 and TRBJ1-5; no clear D gene. V was trimmed by 8 bases and J by 3 bases, leaving 8 bases between them. The CDR3 is made up of 12 amino acids. The germline gives CDR1 MNHEY, CDR2 SMNVEV (reference sequence). The CDR3 spells CASGRVNQPQHF. The CDR3 DNA reads TGTGCCAGCGGACGGGTCAATCAGCCCCAGCATTTT.

This clonotype was counted between two and nine times. The chain combines TRBV13 with TRBJ2-7; 10 nucleotides agree with TRBD2. V lost 6 bases to trimming and J lost 3 bases; unmatched junction nucleotides: 11. Germline V lookup: CDR1 PRHDT, CDR2 FYEKMQ (reference sequence). The CDR3 is made up of 16 amino acids. The CDR3 DNA reads as TGTGCCAGCAGTAGCGGGGGGCCACGGGGGTACTACGAGCAGTACTTC. Protein product: CASSSGGPRGYYEQYF.

For this clonotype: A junction end diverges from the germline sequence, so it may reflect a read error. The CDR3 loop is CGSSERAAGSNQPQHF. CDR3 sequence (DNA): TGTGGCAGCAGTGAACGGGCGGCGGGGAGCAATCAGCCCCAGCATTTT. V usage is TRBV6-1 and J usage is TRBJ1-5; D gene uncertain. There are 16 residues in the CDR3. Germline-derived CDR1 and CDR2 are MNHNS and SASEGT.

On this clonotype itself: Since a much larger clone is just one base distant, this may be a read error. The gene calls are TRBV3-1 and TRBJ2-1; a possible D gene is TRBD2 (5 bases). Per the germline V gene, CDR1 is LGHDT and CDR2 is YNNKEL (reference sequence). The CDR3 totals 15 residues. In DNA, the CDR3 is TGTGCCAACAGCCAAGATGGCTCAACGGGGAATGAGCAGTTCTTC. It yields the protein CANSQDGSTGNEQFF.

The V gene is TRBV13, the J gene TRBJ2-3; the match to TRBD1 covers 9 bases. V lost 4 bases and J lost 1; bases outside the gene matches: 6. Germline assignment: CDR1 PRHDT and CDR2 FYEKMQ (reference sequence). The CDR3 spans 16 residues. The CDR3 reads CASSSGTGSGTDTQYF. In nucleotides, the CDR3 is TGTGCCAGCAGCTCCGGGACAGGGTCCGGCACAGATACGCAGTATTTT. The entire variable domain, with the rest obtained from reference TRBV13 and TRBJ2-3, is as follows: AAGVIQSPRHLIKEKRETATLKCYPIPRHDTVYWYQQGPGQDPQFLISFYEKMQSDKGSIPDRFSAQQFSDYHSELNMSSLELGDSALYFCASSSGTGSGTDTQYFGPGTRLTVL.

This rearrangement joins TRBV28 to TRBJ2-5, with 10 positions matching TRBD1. Germline V gene lookup returns CDR1 MDHEN and CDR2 SYDVKM. The CDR3 has 14 residues. After removal of 2 bases from V and 5 bases from J, the junction contained 2 bases not matched to a gene. The CDR3 region is CASSLRQGAETQYF. CDR3 coding DNA: TGTGCCAGCAGTTTAAGACAGGGGGCCGAGACCCAGTACTTC.

This clonotype has just one count. The genes are TRBV27 and TRBJ1-2, with D tentatively TRBD1 (6 bases). This CDR3 spans 15 amino acids. The V gene lost 6 bases and the J gene lost 3 bases, with 17 bases spanning the gap. The germline V gene has CDR1 MNHEY and CDR2 SMNVEV (reference sequence). This CDR3 is CASSPRRDTYYGYTF. The DNA for the CDR3 is TGTGCCAGCAGCCCTCGCCGGGACACCTACTATGGCTACACCTTC.

This clonotype was detected a few times. J is TRBJ1-2 and V is TRBV9, with a weak D call TRBD1 (6 bases). Germline lookup yields CDR1 SGDLS and CDR2 YYNGEE. This CDR3 has 13 amino acids. Trimming took off 0 bases at V and 7 bases at J, with 10 bases between the two ends. The CDR3, as DNA: TGTGCCAGCAGCGTAGCTATAGGGGGTGGCTACACCTTC. Amino acid sequence: CASSVAIGGGYTF.

The sample holds a few counts of this clonotype. J is TRBJ1-2 and V is TRBV6-6; D might be TRBD1 (6 bases). Per the germline V gene, CDR1 is MNHNY and CDR2 is SVGAGI (reference sequence). With 1 base removed from V and 6 bases from J, the gap between germline ends came to 15 bases. This CDR3 is 15 amino acids long. CDR3 sequence (DNA): TGTGCCAGCAGTTACTTTCCGGGGGCGAGGGATGGCTACACCTTC. This encodes CASSYFPGARDGYTF.

With respect to this clonotype: An end of the junction differs from the germline gene, which may be a read error. The V and J genes are TRBV19 and TRBJ2-2; 11 bases are shared with TRBD1. Germline V gene lookup returns CDR1 LNHDA and CDR2 SQIVND (reference sequence). The CDR3 extends over 16 amino acids. The CDR3 DNA is TGTGCCAGTTCAGGACAGGGGGCCCAAATAACCGGAGAGCTGTTTTTT. Translation: CASSGQGAQITGELFF.

This clonotype was counted a few times. V is TRBV6-2 or TRBV6-3 and J is TRBJ2-3, with 7 positions matching TRBD1. CDR1 and CDR2 from the germline V gene are MNHEY and SVGEGT. The CDR3 runs to 14 residues. The V segment lost 10 bases and the J segment 2 bases; nucleotides outside the gene matches: 9. In DNA form, the CDR3 reads TGTGCCACCAATGACAGGGTCTTCACAGATACGCAGTATTTT. Protein product: CATNDRVFTDTQYF.

The chain has TRBV27 and TRBJ1-1; unclear D gene. The germline gives CDR1 MNHEY, CDR2 SMNVEV (reference sequence). V dropped 5 bases and J dropped 5 bases, with 15 bases sitting between them. The CDR3 length is 14 residues. CDR3 in amino acids: CASSTLAGGTEAFF. The CDR3 nucleotides read TGTGCCAGCAGTACCCTAGCGGGAGGAACTGAAGCTTTCTTT.

V and J are TRBV28 and TRBJ2-2; 7 bases match TRBD2. The germline CDR1 and CDR2 sequences are MDHEN and SYDVKM. The CDR3 length is 15 residues. Trimming took 5 bases from V and 3 from J; bases not matched to a gene: 6. The CDR3 nucleotides read TGTGCCAGCAGTCGGGGAGGGCCGTACACCGGGGAGCTGTTTTTT. Translating gives CASSRGGPYTGELFF.

This clonotype was seen a few times. This sequence joins TRBV4-1 and TRBJ2-2; TRBD1 matches 9 bases. Germline CDR1 MGHRA, CDR2 YSYEKL. With V trimmed by 5 bases and J by 4 bases, 11 bases remained unmatched. This CDR3 is built from 17 residues. CDR3 sequence: CASSSRPGQGTTGELFF. Here the CDR3 DNA reads TGCGCCAGCAGCTCACGACCGGGACAGGGTACCACCGGGGAGCTGTTTTTT.

The V and J genes are TRBV6-2 or TRBV6-3 and TRBJ2-2; possibly TRBD1 or TRBD2 for D (6 bases each). CDR3 length equals 17 residues. The germline CDR1 and CDR2 sequences are MNHEY and SVGEGT. V gave up 6 bases and J gave up 6 bases, with 23 bases separating them. CDR3 in DNA: TGTGCCAGCAGGCCCTCTCCCTGGACTACAGGGTCCGGGGAGCTGTTTTTT. Translating gives CASRPSPWTTGSGELFF.